These 22 T cell receptor beta chains were sequenced from one sample in a study of technical replicates of blood from a few donors. This table comes from immunoSEQ multiplex PCR, and its TCRdb copy is limited to in-frame clones, with some not included. The table includes about 75,000 clones, roughly nine tenths detected once. Sequenced sample: PBMCs. The receptors were gathered from a human donor in good health. Some clones in this sample may be carry-over from other donors' samples.

The chain is built from TRBV7-9 and TRBJ2-7; no definite D call. Looked up from germline, CDR1 is SEHNR and CDR2 is FQNEAQ (reference sequence). The CDR3 totals 12 residues. V lost 8 bases, J lost 2 bases, and 10 bases lay in between. The chain's CDR3 is CASGASPYEQYF. The CDR3 nucleotides are TGTGCCAGCGGAGCCAGCCCCTACGAGCAGTACTTC.

V usage is TRBV19 and J usage is TRBJ1-1, with D tentatively TRBD1 (6 bases). Trimming took 6 bases from V and 0 from J, leaving 8 bases between them. Germline V gene sequence: CDR1 LNHDA, CDR2 SQIVND (reference sequence). The CDR3 extends over 13 amino acids. Here the CDR3 DNA reads TGTGCCAGTAGGGGACACCTGAACACTGAAGCTTTCTTT. This sequence encodes CASRGHLNTEAFF.

This clone has more than one count but fewer than ten. V and J are TRBV5-1 and TRBJ1-3; D is uncertain. The CDR3 spans 13 residues. Between the trimmed V and J ends, which lost 4 bases and 3 bases, there was a span of 8 bases. Germline V gene lookup returns CDR1 SGHRS and CDR2 YFSETQ. Written as DNA, the CDR3 is TGCGCCAGCAGCGTGGGAGATGGAAACACCATATATTTT. Translated, it gives CASSVGDGNTIYF.

The chain has TRBV7-9 and TRBJ2-4; D is possibly TRBD1 (6 bases). With 5 bases removed from V and 0 bases from J, the gap between germline ends came to 20 bases. CDR3 length: 18 amino acids. Germline lookup yields CDR1 SEHNR and CDR2 FQNEAQ (reference sequence). Here the CDR3 DNA reads TGTGCCAGCAGCCGATCGGACAGCCTTTTTTTAGCCAAAAACATTCAGTACTTC. Its protein product is CASSRSDSLFLAKNIQYF. Complete variable domain (other parts from reference TRBV7-9 and TRBJ2-4): DTGVSQNPRHKITKRGQNVTFRCDPISEHNRLYWYRQTLGQGPEFLTYFQNEAQLEKSRLLSDRFSAERPKGSFSTLEIQRTEQGDSAMYLCASSRSDSLFLAKNIQYFGAGTRLSVL.

V is TRBV1 and J is TRBJ2-3; whether TRBD2, the table's D call, matches the DNA was not checked. TRBV1 is a known pseudogene. This CDR3 has 15 amino acids. This chain's CDR3 is CTSGPGRLAMDTQYF. CDR3 in DNA: TGCACCAGCGGTCCTGGGCGGCTAGCCATGGATACGCAGTATTTT.

The chain has TRBV5-6 and TRBJ2-3; D not resolved. V lost 1 base, J lost 1 base, and 4 bases lay in between. CDR1 and CDR2 (germline): SGHDT, YYEEEE. CDR3 length equals 13 residues. The CDR3, as DNA: TGTGCCAGCAGCTTGTATCGCACAGATACGCAGTATTTT. Translating it yields CASSLYRTDTQYF.

This clone appeared once. V and J are TRBV4-1 and TRBJ2-1; D is possibly TRBD2 (6 bases). Between the trimmed V and J ends, which lost 3 bases and 6 bases, there was a span of 9 bases. In germline, CDR1 is MGHRA, CDR2 YSYEKL. The CDR3 runs 13 residues. The CDR3 region has the DNA TGCGCCAGCAGCCAGGGGACTTTCAATGAGCAGTTCTTC. Translation gives CASSQGTFNEQFF.

This clone was detected only once. This chain connects TRBV4-1 to TRBJ2-5; 9 nucleotides match TRBD1. Trimming cost V 0 bases and J 4 bases; bases outside gene matches: 6. The CDR3 runs to 16 residues. Germline CDR1 MGHRA, CDR2 YSYEKL. CDR3 nucleotides: TGCGCCAGCAGCCAAGATCTTGGGACAGGGTCAGAGACCCAGTACTTC. This gives the protein CASSQDLGTGSETQYF.

The genes are TRBV19 and TRBJ1-2, with TRBD1 identical over 10 bases. With V trimmed by 5 bases and J by 4 bases, 7 bases remained unmatched. Germline CDR1 LNHDA, CDR2 SQIVND (reference sequence). CDR3 length equals 15 residues. CDR3 residues: CASSVGTGVSYGYTF. The CDR3 coding sequence is TGTGCCAGTAGTGTCGGGACAGGGGTTTCCTATGGCTACACCTTC.

In its sample, this clone was seen a few times. The chain couples TRBV7-7 to TRBJ2-7; a weak D match, TRBD1 (5 bases). The germline V and J ends were trimmed by 3 bases and 4 bases, with 10 bases remaining between them. This CDR3 region has 13 residues. Germline CDR1 is SSHAT and CDR2 is FNYEAQ (reference sequence). CDR3 amino acids: CASSLDDRYEQYF. CDR3 DNA sequence: TGTGCCAGCAGCTTGGATGACAGATACGAGCAGTACTTC.

This chain uses TRBV9 with TRBJ2-5, with a weak D call TRBD1 (6 bases). The CDR3 runs 14 residues. The germline CDR1 and CDR2 sequences are SGDLS and YYNGEE. V shed 3 bases and J shed 3 bases, with 12 bases lying between them. CDR3 in DNA: TGTGCCAGCAGCGGCGAGGGGGTAGAAGAGACCCAGTACTTC. Protein product: CASSGEGVEETQYF.

The rearrangement uses TRBV4-2 and TRBJ2-7; 9 bases agree with TRBD1. Unmatched junction bases numbered 9, after V lost 8 bases and J lost 7 bases. The CDR3 totals 13 residues. CDR1 is LGHNA and CDR2 is YNFKEQ in the germline V gene. The CDR3, as DNA: TGTGCCAGCGCCCGGGACAGGGTACGAGAGCAGTACTTC. Amino acids: CASARDRVREQYF.

Here the CDR3 reads CASSLAQRSRGNTIYF. In DNA form, the CDR3 reads TGTGCCAGCAGCTTAGCCCAGAGGTCGAGGGGAAACACCATATATTTT. The rearrangement uses TRBV7-2 and TRBJ1-3; D remains unclear. The CDR3 sequence is 16 residues long. In germline, CDR1 is SGHTA, CDR2 FQGNSA. V was shortened by 0 bases and J by 4 bases, with 13 bases between the two germline ends.

The chain is built from TRBV29-1 and TRBJ1-3; the D gene is possibly TRBD1 (6 bases). The CDR3 runs to 15 residues. Between the trimmed V and J ends, which lost 7 bases and 0 bases, there was a span of 16 bases. Germline V CDR1 and CDR2: SQVTM, ANQGSEA. The chain's CDR3 is CSAEGGANSGNTIYF. CDR3 bases: TGCAGCGCTGAGGGGGGGGCTAACTCTGGAAACACCATATATTTT.

The rearrangement uses TRBV9 and TRBJ2-1; possibly TRBD2 for D (6 bases). The CDR3 loop spans 13 amino acids. Deletions cut 2 bases from V and 6 bases from J, with 9 bases between. Germline CDR1 reads SGDLS; CDR2 reads YYNGEE. The CDR3 DNA is TGTGCCAGCAGCGTTGGGGGGATCAATGAGCAGTTCTTC. As protein: CASSVGGINEQFF.

The chain has TRBV19 and TRBJ2-6; D not certain. V lost 7 bases, J lost 0 bases, and 13 bases lay in between. Germline CDR1 LNHDA, CDR2 SQIVND (reference sequence). This CDR3 comprises 16 residues. CDR3 loop: CASTPQVVSGANVLTF. The CDR3, as DNA: TGTGCCAGTACCCCGCAGGTGGTCTCTGGGGCCAACGTCCTGACTTTC.

The rearrangement links TRBV4-1 to TRBJ1-4; 7 nucleotides line up with TRBD1. CDR3 size: 14 residues. V trimming: 8 bases; J trimming: 5 bases; junction bases outside the gene matches: 8. Looked up from germline, CDR1 is MGHRA and CDR2 is YSYEKL. DNA for the CDR3: TGCGCCAGCGCCGACAGGGTTGGGAATGAAAAACTGTTTTTT. Protein sequence: CASADRVGNEKLFF.

This clone was counted once. The rearrangement links TRBV9 to TRBJ1-1, with D possibly TRBD1 on 5 matching bases. Germline assignment: CDR1 SGDLS and CDR2 YYNGEE. Trimming pared 6 bases from V and 1 base from J, leaving 16 bases between. This CDR3 spans 15 amino acids. In DNA form, the CDR3 reads TGTGCCAGCACACATCAAGATCAGGGGAACACTGAAGCTTTCTTT. Amino acids: CASTHQDQGNTEAFF.

This rearrangement joins TRBV5-4 to TRBJ1-1, with D perhaps TRBD1 (6 bases). The CDR3 runs to 16 residues. Germline V lookup: CDR1 SGHNT, CDR2 YYREEE (reference sequence). Trimming shortened V by 3 bases and J by 3 bases, and 18 bases separated the two germline ends. CDR3 in amino acids: CASSSGTHQWYTEAFF. CDR3 sequence (DNA): TGTGCCAGCAGCTCCGGGACACACCAGTGGTACACTGAAGCTTTCTTT.

This chain connects TRBV27 to TRBJ2-1, with D perhaps TRBD2 (6 bases). Trimming pared 4 bases from V and 12 bases from J, leaving 19 bases between. CDR3 length: 14 residues. Germline CDR1 MNHEY, CDR2 SMNVEV (reference sequence). The CDR3 sequence: CASSSYWRRGGQFF. CDR3 in DNA: TGTGCCAGCAGTTCGTACTGGCGGAGGGGAGGGCAGTTCTTC.

The chain recombines TRBV6-5 with TRBJ2-3; 11 positions agree with TRBD2. Germline trimming cut 10 bases from V and 2 bases from J; bases unmatched to any gene: 2. CDR1 MNHEY and CDR2 SVGAGI come from the germline V gene. This CDR3 is 13 amino acids long. The CDR3 region has the DNA TGTGCCAATAGCGGGGGGGCCACAGATACGCAGTATTTT. Amino acid sequence: CANSGGATDTQYF.

This rearrangement joins TRBV7-9 to TRBJ2-5; 7 bases match TRBD1. The CDR3 contains 17 residues. V shed 5 bases, J shed 3 bases, and the junction held 15 bases outside the gene matches. CDR1 SEHNR and CDR2 FQNEAQ come from the germline V gene (reference sequence). Here the CDR3 reads CASSPDRVKISKETQYF. As DNA, the CDR3 is TGTGCCAGCAGCCCAGACAGGGTAAAAATAAGTAAAGAGACCCAGTACTTC.